Shown below are 15 T cell receptor beta chains from a single sample sequenced in a study of Graves' ophthalmopathy and Graves' hyperthyroidism. RNA transcripts provided the template for amplifying TCR beta CDR3 regions. The first-round RT-PCR employed HTBI primers together with the Qiagen OneStep RT-PCR kit. A multiplex PCR was then performed as the second round. In TCRdb, the multiplex PCR reads were re-called with MiXCR into one record per CDR3 protein. The table includes hundreds of thousands of distinct CDR3 sequences, more than 40% detected once. The source material was peripheral blood. These receptors came from an adult man with Graves' ophthalmopathy.

This clonotype was observed many times. The chain links TRBV10-3 to TRBJ2-7, with D hard to call. CDR3 size: 13 residues. Germline CDR1 ENHRY, CDR2 SYGVKD. V was shortened by 0 bases and J by 7 bases, with 10 bases between the two germline ends. CDR3 in amino acids: CAISESMVWEQYF. CDR3 bases: TGTGCCATCAGTGAGTCGATGGTTTGGGAGCAGTACTTC.

The chain carries TRBV7-9 and TRBJ2-7; 7 positions match TRBD2. The CDR3 covers 14 residues. The ends lost 5 bases at V and 6 bases at J; junction bases unmatched: 10. Germline values: CDR1 SEHNR, CDR2 FQNEAQ (reference sequence). This CDR3 reads CASSPRAGAGEQYF. DNA for the CDR3: TGTGCCAGCAGCCCCCGGGCGGGAGCGGGCGAGCAGTACTTC.

The table lists this clonotype with many counts. A read error may account for a junction end that differs from germline. The chain employs TRBV7-7 and TRBJ2-5; weak D call: TRBD2 (6 bases). The CDR3 runs to 15 residues. Germline V gene lookup returns CDR1 SSHAT and CDR2 FNYEAQ (reference sequence). The CDR3 DNA reads as TGTGCTAGCAGCTTAGGGCAGCGGGTCCGGGAGACCCAGTACTTC. Translated: CASSLGQRVRETQYF. The full variable domain, in which reference TRBV7-7 and TRBJ2-5 provide the parts outside the CDR3, is GAGVSQSPRYKVTKRGQDVTLRCDPISSHATLYWYQQALGQGPEFLTYFNYEAQPDKSGLPSDRFSAERPEGSISTLTIQRTEQRDSAMYRCASSLGQRVRETQYFGPGTRLLVL.

CDR3 residues: CASSGRTGRDGYTF. The CDR3 DNA follows: TGCGCCAGCAGCGGGCGGACAGGGAGGGATGGCTACACCTTC. This sequence joins TRBV5-1 and TRBJ1-2, with 8 bases matching TRBD1. The germline CDR1 and CDR2 sequences are SGHRS and YFSETQ. V lost 4 bases to trimming and J lost 6 bases; unmatched junction nucleotides: 8. The CDR3 extends over 14 amino acids. Based on the CDR3 plus reference TRBV5-1 and TRBJ1-2, the full variable domain is KAGVTQTPRYLIKTRGQQVTLSCSPISGHRSVSWYQQTPGQGLQFLFEYFSETQRNKGNFPGRFSGRQFSNSRSEMNVSTLELGDSALYLCASSGRTGRDGYTFGSGTRLTVV.

J is TRBJ2-7 and V is TRBV20-1, with D perhaps TRBD2 (6 bases). V was pared by 3 bases and J by 4 bases, with 10 bases between. The CDR3 is 12 residues long. Germline-derived CDR1 and CDR2 are DFQATT and SNEGSKA (reference sequence). CDR3 amino acids: CSAREGRYEQYF. As DNA, the CDR3 is TGCAGTGCTAGGGAGGGGAGATACGAGCAGTACTTC.

This chain joins TRBV12-5 and TRBJ1-1; unclear D gene. In germline, CDR1 is LGHNT, CDR2 FRNRAP. CDR3 length: 15 residues. The CDR3 protein is CASSLNIGLGGEAFF. For the CDR3, the DNA is TGTGCCAGCAGTTTAAATATTGGTCTGGGCGGTGAAGCTTTCTTT.

In this sample, this clonotype turned up many times. The V call is TRBV29-1, the J call TRBJ1-4; 8 bases match TRBD1. J gave up 7 bases and V 7 bases, and 5 bases lay outside the gene matches. CDR3 length equals 12 residues. Germline V CDR1 and CDR2: SQVTM, ANQGSEA. The CDR3 region has the DNA TGCAGCGCCAGGGGGCTAGCTGAAAAACTGTTTTTT. Translated: CSARGLAEKLFF.

This clonotype occurred once. The V gene is TRBV10-3, the J gene TRBJ1-3; D gene uncertain. The CDR3 has 11 amino acids. With 3 bases removed from V and 9 bases from J, the gap between germline ends came to 6 bases. CDR1 and CDR2 (germline): ENHRY, SYGVKD. The CDR3 sequence is CAISDGGTIYF. CDR3 in DNA: TGTGCCATCAGTGACGGCGGCACCATATATTTT.

The gene calls are TRBV24-1 and TRBJ1-1; a weak D match, TRBD1 (6 bases). Germline V gene lookup returns CDR1 KGHDR and CDR2 SFDVKD. The length of the CDR3 is 14 residues. The ends were cut back, 9 bases at V and 3 bases at J, with 16 bases in the middle. The CDR3 loop reads CATDATGLDTEAFF. As DNA, the CDR3 is TGTGCCACCGATGCAACAGGGTTGGACACTGAAGCTTTCTTT.

This rearrangement joins TRBV20-1 to TRBJ2-7; 8 nucleotides agree with TRBD2. Trimming cost V 4 bases and J 6 bases; bases outside gene matches: 8. The CDR3 has 13 amino acids. Germline V gives CDR1 DFQATT, CDR2 SNEGSKA (reference sequence). The CDR3 loop is CSAIRREGGEQYF. In DNA form, the CDR3 reads TGCAGTGCTATTCGCCGGGAGGGGGGCGAGCAGTACTTC.

This clonotype was detected ten times or more. Its ends do not fully match the called genes, so a read error is possible. The gene calls are TRBV10-3 and TRBJ2-7; tentative D call: TRBD2 (5 bases). CDR1 ENHRY and CDR2 SYGVKD come from the germline V gene. The CDR3 consists of 10 residues. The CDR3 DNA reads as TGCGCCAGCGGAAGTTACGAGCAGTACTTC. This translates into CASGSYEQYF.

This clonotype was seen ten or more times. The chain has TRBV7-2 and TRBJ1-2; a weak D match, TRBD1 (6 bases). Germline lookup yields CDR1 SGHTA and CDR2 FQGNSA. The CDR3 sequence is 15 residues long. Trimming removed 2 bases from V and 1 base from J, with 11 bases in between. This CDR3 reads CASSLLGGGNYGYTF. The CDR3 DNA reads TGTGCCAGCAGCTTATTAGGGGGAGGTAACTATGGCTACACCTTC. The full variable domain, completed using reference TRBV7-2 and TRBJ1-2, is GAGVSQSPSNKVTEKGKDVELRCDPISGHTALYWYRQSLGQGLEFLIYFQGNSAPDKSGLPSDRFSAERTGGSVSTLTIQRTQQEDSAVYLCASSLLGGGNYGYTFGSGTRLTVV.

This clonotype has a count of ten or more. The V call is TRBV2, the J call TRBJ1-4, with 7 bases matching TRBD1. The CDR3 sequence is 14 residues long. With V trimmed by 6 bases and J by 4 bases, 5 bases remained unmatched. CDR1 is SNHLY, CDR2 FYNNEI, per germline. For the CDR3, the DNA is TGTGCCAGCAGCCCGGGACAGCTTAATGAAAAACTGTTTTTT. Translation gives CASSPGQLNEKLFF.

The gene calls are TRBV29-1 and TRBJ1-1; unclear D gene. Germline V gene lookup returns CDR1 SQVTM and CDR2 ANQGSEA. This CDR3 contains 10 residues. V gave up 6 bases and J gave up 5 bases, with 7 bases separating them. DNA of the CDR3: TGCAGCGTCTGGGCAACTGAAGCTTTCTTT. Translation: CSVWATEAFF.

The V call is TRBV15, the J call TRBJ1-2; 9 bases agree with TRBD1. The V and J ends lost 3 bases and 4 bases, in that order; junction bases with no gene match: 6. The germline CDR1 and CDR2 sequences are LNHNV and YYDKDF (reference sequence). This CDR3 comprises 15 residues. The CDR3 here is CATSSQGDRAYGYTF. The CDR3 DNA sequence: TGTGCCACCAGCAGCCAAGGGGACAGGGCCTATGGCTACACCTTC.